This is a list of T cell receptor beta chains from one sample in a study of blood T cell repertoires in COVID-19. Only in-frame clones appear in the TCRdb table, and some are missing; sequencing was by immunoSEQ multiplex PCR. The sample includes roughly 150,000 clones, roughly 85% of them seen just once. Sequencing was done on a sample of peripheral blood. The source is a woman of 80 years or more with active or convalescent COVID-19. CDR3s include the opening cysteine and the closing phenylalanine or tryptophan. The D gene is left open where the match is weak. Clone size is not always given. Where it is, it says once, few, many or a class for expanded clones.

TGTGCCAGCCACCGGGAGGCGGGAGGGGGCACCGGGGAGCTGTTTTTT	CASHREAGGGTGELFF	TRBD2	-	TRBV9	TRBJ2-2
TGCGCCAGCAGGGGACTACCGAGCACAGATACGCAGTATTTT	CASRGLPSTDTQYF	TRBD2	-	TRBV5-1	TRBJ2-3
TGCGCCAGCAGCGGCGGGAGGAGGGGAAATGAAAAACTGTTTTTT	CASSGGRRGNEKLFF	-	few	TRBV5-1	TRBJ1-4
TGTGCCAGCTCAGGAGGGACAGAAGAGACCCAGTACTTC	CASSGGTEETQYF	-	-	TRBV18	TRBJ2-5
TGCGCCAGCTCGGCGGGGTTCTACGAGCAGTACTTC	CASSAGFYEQYF	-	-	TRBV5-1	TRBJ2-7
TGTGCCAGCAGTGTCGACGCCCCCGGGACAGGGTTTGCAACTAATGAAAAACTGTTTTTT	CASSVDAPGTGFATNEKLFF	TRBD1	many	TRBV2	TRBJ1-4
TGTGCCAGCAGCGTGACAGGGAGCCTTTCGGGGTATGGCTACACCTTC	CASSVTGSLSGYGYTF	TRBD1	-	TRBV5-6	TRBJ1-2
TGTGCCACCAGCAGACCCCCCAGGACGGGGGTTCGACAGCCCCAGCATTTT	CATSRPPRTGVRQPQHF	-	-	TRBV15	TRBJ1-5
TGTGCCAGCAGTCCCCGGGCCCCGGGGGGCTACACCTTC	CASSPRAPGGYTF	-	once	TRBV28	TRBJ1-2
TGTGCCAGTACTCCGACAGGGGATAATTCACCCCTCCACTTT	CASTPTGDNSPLHF	TRBD1	-	TRBV19	TRBJ1-6
TGTGCCAGCGGACAGGGGGCCAACTACGAGCAGTACTTC	CASGQGANYEQYF	TRBD1	once	TRBV12-3/TRBV12-4	TRBJ2-7
TGTGCCAGCAGTGAAGGAGGAAGCTGGAGGACTGAAGCTTTCTTT	CASSEGGSWRTEAFF	-	-	TRBV25-1	TRBJ1-1
TGTGCCAGCAGCGATGTTAGGACAGGGGGACTTGGAAACACCATATATTTT	CASSDVRTGGLGNTIYF	TRBD1	-	TRBV5-6	TRBJ1-3
TGTGCCAGCAGCCGAGGGACAGGGGACACTGAAGCTTTCTTT	CASSRGTGDTEAFF	TRBD1	-	TRBV3-1/TRBV3-2	TRBJ1-1
TGTGCCACCAGTGATTTGGAGGGGCAGGGGAACCTCTCTGGAAACACCATATATTTT	CATSDLEGQGNLSGNTIYF	-	few	TRBV24-1	TRBJ1-3
TGTGCCAGTAGTAGGGACAGGGGGAACTATGGCTACACCTTC	CASSRDRGNYGYTF	TRBD1	-	TRBV19	TRBJ1-2
TGCGCCAGCAGCCCCGGGACTAGCGGGAGCCTCACAGATACGCAGTATTTT	CASSPGTSGSLTDTQYF	TRBD2	few	TRBV5-1	TRBJ2-3
TGTGCCATCAGCAGGGGTGAAACCGGGGAGCTGTTTTTT	CAISRGETGELFF	-	-	TRBV10-3	TRBJ2-2
TGTGCCAGCTCACAATCCAGGATCGTGGGTCGGGAGACCCAGTACTTC	CASSQSRIVGRETQYF	-	-	TRBV18	TRBJ2-5
TGTGCCAGCGTGGTGGGACTAGCCATAAATGAGCAGTTCTTC	CASVVGLAINEQFF	TRBD2	-	TRBV28	TRBJ2-1
TGTGCCAGTAGTATAGGGGGGGGAAGGACCACTGAAGCTTTCTTT	CASSIGGGRTTEAFF	-	few	TRBV19	TRBJ1-1
TGTGCCAGCAGTGCGAGGACAGAAAACACTGAAGCTTTCTTT	CASSARTENTEAFF	-	-	TRBV2	TRBJ1-1
TGCGCCAGCAGCTTGGCCCGACAGGGTTCCTACGAGCAGTACTTC	CASSLARQGSYEQYF	TRBD1	-	TRBV5-1	TRBJ2-7
TGCGCCAGCAGCCCGAATAAACTAGCGGGAGGGCCTGGTGAGCAGTTCTTC	CASSPNKLAGGPGEQFF	TRBD2	-	TRBV5-1	TRBJ2-1
TGTGCCAGCAGGTGGACAGGGGTCAACAATGAGCAGTTCTTC	CASRWTGVNNEQFF	TRBD1	-	TRBV2	TRBJ2-1
TGTGCCAGCTCAACTAGACAGGGGGGGAACACTGAAGCTTTCTTT	CASSTRQGGNTEAFF	TRBD1	-	TRBV18	TRBJ1-1
TGTGCCAGCAGCTTAAACCGGGACAGGGGGGAAAAACTGTTTTTT	CASSLNRDRGEKLFF	TRBD1	-	TRBV11-2	TRBJ1-4
TGTGCCAGCATAGTGGGGCTAGCGGGGGCGACCCAGTACTTC	CASIVGLAGATQYF	TRBD2	-	TRBV11-2	TRBJ2-5